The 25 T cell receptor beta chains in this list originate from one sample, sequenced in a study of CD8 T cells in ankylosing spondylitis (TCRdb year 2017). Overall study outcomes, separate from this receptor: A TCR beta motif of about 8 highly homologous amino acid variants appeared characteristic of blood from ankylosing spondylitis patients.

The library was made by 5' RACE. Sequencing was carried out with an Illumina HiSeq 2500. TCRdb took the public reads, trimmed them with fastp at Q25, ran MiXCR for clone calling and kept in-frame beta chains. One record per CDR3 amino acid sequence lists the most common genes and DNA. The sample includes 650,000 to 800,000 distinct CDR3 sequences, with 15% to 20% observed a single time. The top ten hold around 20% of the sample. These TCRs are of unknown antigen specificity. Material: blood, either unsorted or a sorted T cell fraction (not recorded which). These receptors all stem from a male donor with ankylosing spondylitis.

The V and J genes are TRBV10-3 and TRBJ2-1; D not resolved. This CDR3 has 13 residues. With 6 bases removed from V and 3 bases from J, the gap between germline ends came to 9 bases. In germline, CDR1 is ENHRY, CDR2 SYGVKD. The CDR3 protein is CAISQELYNEQFF. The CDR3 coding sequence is TGTGCCATCAGCCAGGAGCTCTACAATGAGCAGTTCTTC.

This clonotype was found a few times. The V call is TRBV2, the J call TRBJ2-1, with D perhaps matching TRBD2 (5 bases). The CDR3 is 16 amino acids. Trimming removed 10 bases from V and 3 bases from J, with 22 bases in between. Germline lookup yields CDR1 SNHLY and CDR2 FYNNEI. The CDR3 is CATAATLADYYNEQFF. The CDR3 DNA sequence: TGTGCCACCGCTGCAACTCTAGCTGATTACTACAATGAGCAGTTCTTC.

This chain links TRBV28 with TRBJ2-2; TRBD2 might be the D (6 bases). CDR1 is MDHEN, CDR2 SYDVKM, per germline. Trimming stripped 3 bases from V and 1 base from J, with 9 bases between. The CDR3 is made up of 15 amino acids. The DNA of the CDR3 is TGTGCCAGCAGTTTTGTAGCGGAGAACACCGGGGAGCTGTTTTTT. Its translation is CASSFVAENTGELFF.

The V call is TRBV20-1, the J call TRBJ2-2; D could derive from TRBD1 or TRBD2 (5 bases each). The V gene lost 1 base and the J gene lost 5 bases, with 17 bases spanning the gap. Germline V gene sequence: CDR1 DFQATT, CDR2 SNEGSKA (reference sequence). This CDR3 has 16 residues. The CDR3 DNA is TGCAGTGCTAGAGCCCGGGGCGCGGGTCGAACCGGGGAGCTGTTTTTT. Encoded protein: CSARARGAGRTGELFF.

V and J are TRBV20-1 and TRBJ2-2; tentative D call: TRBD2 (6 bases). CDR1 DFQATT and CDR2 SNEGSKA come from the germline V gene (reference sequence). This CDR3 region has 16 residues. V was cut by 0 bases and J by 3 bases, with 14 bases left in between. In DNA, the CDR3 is TGCAGTGCTAGAGATTATAGGGGCGGGGACACCGGGGAGCTGTTTTTT. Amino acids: CSARDYRGGDTGELFF.

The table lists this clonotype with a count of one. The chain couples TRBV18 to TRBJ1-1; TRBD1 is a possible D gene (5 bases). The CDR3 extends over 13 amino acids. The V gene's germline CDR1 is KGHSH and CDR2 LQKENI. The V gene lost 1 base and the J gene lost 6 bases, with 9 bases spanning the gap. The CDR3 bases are TGTGCCAGCTCACCACTCGACAGCGCTGAAGCTTTCTTT. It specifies CASSPLDSAEAFF. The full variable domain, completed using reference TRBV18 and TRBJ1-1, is NAGVMQNPRHLVRRRGQEARLRCSPMKGHSHVYWYRQLPEEGLKFMVYLQKENIIDESGMPKERFSAEFPKEGPSILRIQQVVRGDSAAYFCASSPLDSAEAFFGQGTRLTVV.

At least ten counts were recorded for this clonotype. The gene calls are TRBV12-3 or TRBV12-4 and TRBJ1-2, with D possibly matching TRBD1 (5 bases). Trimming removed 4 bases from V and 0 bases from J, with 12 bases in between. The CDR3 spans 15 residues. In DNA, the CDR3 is TGTGCCAGCAGTTCTATTCAGGGCGCTAACTATGGCTACACCTTC. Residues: CASSSIQGANYGYTF.

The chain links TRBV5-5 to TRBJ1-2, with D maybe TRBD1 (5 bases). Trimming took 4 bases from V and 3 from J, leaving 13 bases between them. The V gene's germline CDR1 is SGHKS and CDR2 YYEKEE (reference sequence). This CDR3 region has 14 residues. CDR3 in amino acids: CASSPGTADYGYTF. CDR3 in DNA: TGTGCCAGCAGCCCCGGGACGGCCGACTATGGCTACACCTTC.

DNA for the CDR3: TGTGCCAGCAGCTTATATGGGGGCACAGATACGCAGTATTTT. Its translation: CASSLYGGTDTQYF. V and J are TRBV7-3 and TRBJ2-3; D is unclear. Germline CDR1 SGHTA, CDR2 FQGTGA. V lost 2 bases, J lost 1 base, and 7 bases lay in between. The CDR3 is made up of 14 amino acids.

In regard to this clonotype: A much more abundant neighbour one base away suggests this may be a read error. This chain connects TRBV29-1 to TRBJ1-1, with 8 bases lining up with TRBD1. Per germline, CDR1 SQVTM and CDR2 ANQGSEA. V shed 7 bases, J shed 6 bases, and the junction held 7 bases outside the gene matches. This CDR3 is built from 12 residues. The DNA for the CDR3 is TGCAGCGCTGACAGGGGTCTACCTGAAGCTTTCTTT. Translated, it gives CSADRGLPEAFF.

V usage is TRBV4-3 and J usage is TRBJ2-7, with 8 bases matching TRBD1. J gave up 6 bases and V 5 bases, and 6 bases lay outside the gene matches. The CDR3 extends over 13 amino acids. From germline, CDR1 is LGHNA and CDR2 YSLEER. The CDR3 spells CASSTRTGREQYF. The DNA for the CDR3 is TGCGCCAGCAGCACCCGGACAGGGCGCGAGCAGTACTTC.

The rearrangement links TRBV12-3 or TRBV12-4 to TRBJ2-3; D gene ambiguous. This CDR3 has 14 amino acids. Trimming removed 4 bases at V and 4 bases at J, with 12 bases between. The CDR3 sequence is CASSYDLAADTQYF. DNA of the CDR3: TGTGCCAGCAGTTACGACTTGGCGGCAGATACGCAGTATTTT.

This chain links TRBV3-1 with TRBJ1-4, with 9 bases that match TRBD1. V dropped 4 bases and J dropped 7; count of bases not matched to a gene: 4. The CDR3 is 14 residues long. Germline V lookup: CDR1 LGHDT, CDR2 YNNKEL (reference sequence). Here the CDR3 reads CASSRRTGAEKLFF. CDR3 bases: TGTGCCAGCAGCCGCAGGACAGGGGCTGAAAAACTGTTTTTT.

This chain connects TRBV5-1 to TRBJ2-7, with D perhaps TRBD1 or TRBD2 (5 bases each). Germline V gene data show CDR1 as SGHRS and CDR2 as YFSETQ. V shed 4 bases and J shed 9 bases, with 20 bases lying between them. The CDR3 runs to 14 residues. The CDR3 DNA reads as TGCGCCAGCAGCCCTGGGACCCCCCAACTTGGGCAGTACTTC. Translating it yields CASSPGTPQLGQYF. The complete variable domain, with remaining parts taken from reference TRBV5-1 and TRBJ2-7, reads KAGVTQTPRYLIKTRGQQVTLSCSPISGHRSVSWYQQTPGQGLQFLFEYFSETQRNKGNFPGRFSGRQFSNSRSEMNVSTLELGDSALYLCASSPGTPQLGQYFGPGTRLTVT.

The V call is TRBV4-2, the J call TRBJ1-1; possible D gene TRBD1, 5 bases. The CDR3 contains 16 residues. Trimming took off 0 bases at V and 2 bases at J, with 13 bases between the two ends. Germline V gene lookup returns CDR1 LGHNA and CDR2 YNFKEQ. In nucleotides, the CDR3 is TGTGCCAGCAGCCAAGATGTCGGTACAGGTAACACTGAAGCTTTCTTT. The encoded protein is CASSQDVGTGNTEAFF.

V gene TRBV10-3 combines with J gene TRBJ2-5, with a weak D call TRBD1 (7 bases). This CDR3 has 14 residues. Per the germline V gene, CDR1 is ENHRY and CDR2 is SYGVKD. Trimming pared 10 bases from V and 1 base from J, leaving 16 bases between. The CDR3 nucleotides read TGTGCCACAGGGCGGGACAGTGTCCAAGAGACCCAGTACTTC. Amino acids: CATGRDSVQETQYF.

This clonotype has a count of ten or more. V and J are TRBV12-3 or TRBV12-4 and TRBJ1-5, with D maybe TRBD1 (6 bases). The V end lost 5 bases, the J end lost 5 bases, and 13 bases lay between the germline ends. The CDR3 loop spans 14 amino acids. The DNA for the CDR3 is TGTGCCAGCAGTCCCCGGGACACCGATCAGCCCCAGCATTTT. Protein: CASSPRDTDQPQHF.

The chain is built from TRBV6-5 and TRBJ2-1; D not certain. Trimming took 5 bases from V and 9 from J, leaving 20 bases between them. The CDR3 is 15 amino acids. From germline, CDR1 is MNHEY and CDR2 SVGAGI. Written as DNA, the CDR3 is TGTGCCAGCAGTACCCGACCTCAAGGAATCGGTGAGCAGTTCTTC. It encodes CASSTRPQGIGEQFF.

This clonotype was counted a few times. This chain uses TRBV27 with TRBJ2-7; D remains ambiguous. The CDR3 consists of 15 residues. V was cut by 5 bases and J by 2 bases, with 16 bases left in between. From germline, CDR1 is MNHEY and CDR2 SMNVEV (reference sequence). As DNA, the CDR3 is TGTGCCAGCAGTCTCCGCGTTGGGCAGGCCTACGAGCAGTACTTC. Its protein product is CASSLRVGQAYEQYF.

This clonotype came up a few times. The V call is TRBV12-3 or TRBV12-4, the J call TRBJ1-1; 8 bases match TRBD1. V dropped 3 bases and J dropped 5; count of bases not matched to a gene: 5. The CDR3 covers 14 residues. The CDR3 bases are TGTGCCAGCAGTTTGGACAGGGTTATTACTGAAGCTTTCTTT. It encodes CASSLDRVITEAFF.

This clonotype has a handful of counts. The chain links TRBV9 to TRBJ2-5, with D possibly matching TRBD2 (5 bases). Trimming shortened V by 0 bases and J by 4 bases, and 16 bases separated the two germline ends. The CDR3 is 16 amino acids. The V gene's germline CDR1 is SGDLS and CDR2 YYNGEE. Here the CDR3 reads CASSVGFRPEGETQYF. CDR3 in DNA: TGTGCCAGCAGCGTAGGCTTTCGGCCAGAGGGAGAGACCCAGTACTTC.

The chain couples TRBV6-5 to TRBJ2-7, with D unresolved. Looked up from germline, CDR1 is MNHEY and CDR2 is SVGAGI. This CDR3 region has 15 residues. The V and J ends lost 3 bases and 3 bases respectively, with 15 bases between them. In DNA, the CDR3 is TGTGCCAGCAGTTATCCCCCTCCCGGGTACTACGAGCAGTACTTC. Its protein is CASSYPPPGYYEQYF.

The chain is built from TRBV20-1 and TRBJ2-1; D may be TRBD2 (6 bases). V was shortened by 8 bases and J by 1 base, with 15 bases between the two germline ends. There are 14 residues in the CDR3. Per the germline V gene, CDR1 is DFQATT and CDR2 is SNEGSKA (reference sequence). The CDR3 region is CSPLLSGSYNEQFF. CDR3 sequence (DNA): TGCAGTCCCTTATTGAGCGGGTCCTACAATGAGCAGTTCTTC.

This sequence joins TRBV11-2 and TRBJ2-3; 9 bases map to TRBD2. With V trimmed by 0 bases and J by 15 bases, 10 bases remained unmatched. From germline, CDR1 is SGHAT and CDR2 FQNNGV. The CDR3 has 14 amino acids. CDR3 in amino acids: CASSLDRVGTSTYF. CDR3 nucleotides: TGTGCCAGCAGCTTAGATCGGGTTGGGACTAGCACATATTTT.

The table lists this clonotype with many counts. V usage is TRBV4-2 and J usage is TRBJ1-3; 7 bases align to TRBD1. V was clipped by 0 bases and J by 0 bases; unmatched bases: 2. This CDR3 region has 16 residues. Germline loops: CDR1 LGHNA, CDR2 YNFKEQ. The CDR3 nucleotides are TGTGCCAGCAGCCAAGAACAGGGGATCTCTGGAAACACCATATATTTT. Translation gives CASSQEQGISGNTIYF.